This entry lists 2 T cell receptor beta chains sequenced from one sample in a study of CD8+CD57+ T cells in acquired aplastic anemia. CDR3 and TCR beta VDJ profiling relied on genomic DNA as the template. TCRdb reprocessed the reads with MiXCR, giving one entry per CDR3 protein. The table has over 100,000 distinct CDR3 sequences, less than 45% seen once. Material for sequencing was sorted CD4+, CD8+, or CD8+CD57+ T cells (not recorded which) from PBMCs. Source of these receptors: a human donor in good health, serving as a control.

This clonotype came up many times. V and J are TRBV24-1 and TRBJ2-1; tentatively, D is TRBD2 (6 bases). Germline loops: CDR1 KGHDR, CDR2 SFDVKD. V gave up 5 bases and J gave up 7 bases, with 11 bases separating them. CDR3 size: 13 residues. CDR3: CATSASERNEQFF. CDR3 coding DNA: TGTGCCACCAGTGCTAGCGAAAGGAATGAGCAGTTCTTC.

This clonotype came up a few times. The CDR3 loop is CAWRQRGEKLFF. The CDR3, as DNA: TGTGCCTGGAGACAGCGGGGAGAAAAACTGTTTTTT. The V gene is TRBV30, the J gene TRBJ1-4; no definite D call. Trimming removed 3 bases from V and 8 bases from J, with 10 bases in between. The CDR3 length is 12 residues. Germline-derived CDR1 and CDR2 are GTSNPN and SVGIG (reference sequence).